This T cell receptor (beta chain) was identified in a study of tumor-infiltrating lymphocytes in primary liver carcinoma. Reverse transcription of approximately 520 ng total RNA with a constant-region primer produced TCR beta cDNA. Nested multiplex PCR, run for three rounds with slightly modified ARM-PCR, yielded TCR beta libraries. Researchers ran the first two PCR rounds for ten to eleven cycles each with TRBV1-TRBV30 forward primers and a C-beta reverse primer. TCRdb recomputed calls from the multiplex PCR reads with MiXCR, one row per CDR3 protein. The table lists 150,000 to 200,000 distinct CDR3 sequences, roughly three fifths of them singletons. Germline DNA was also extracted, and blood RNA was taken from unsorted whole blood. Trimming left V 5 bases short and J 2 bases short, with 13 bases between. CDR3 length: 15 residues.

Sequencing was carried out using peripheral blood. The source is a middle-aged man with primary liver carcinoma and hepatitis B virus infection. The chain couples TRBV12-3 or TRBV12-4 to TRBJ2-1; a weak D match, TRBD1 (5 bases). CDR3 sequence reads: CASSASSTAYNEQFF. Here the CDR3 DNA reads TGTGCCAGCAGTGCGTCATCGACAGCCTACAATGAGCAGTTCTTC.